These 26 T cell receptor beta chains were all obtained from the same sample, sequenced in a study of shared clonotypes between healthy human individuals. The protocol was immunoSEQ multiplex PCR, while the TCRdb copy is restricted to in-frame clones and leaves out a portion. The data hold about 2.2 million clones, with 90% to 95% observed a single time. As defined, naive CD8 cells were CD45RO-negative and positively selected for CCR7, with terminally differentiated effector memory CD45RA+ cells excluded. Sequenced sample: naive CD8+ T cells from PBMCs. The receptors derive from a young man in good health. Some clones in this sample may be carry-over from other donors' samples.

The chain has TRBV28 and TRBJ2-5; D is uncertain. The CDR3 extends over 13 amino acids. Germline CDR1 is MDHEN and CDR2 is SYDVKM. Deletions cut 8 bases from V and 3 bases from J, with 13 bases between. Here the CDR3 reads CASHGFLEETQYF. CDR3 coding DNA: TGTGCCAGCCACGGTTTCTTGGAAGAGACCCAGTACTTC.

The genes are TRBV19 and TRBJ1-2; 7 bases map to TRBD1. Germline V gives CDR1 LNHDA, CDR2 SQIVND (reference sequence). V dropped 7 bases and J dropped 4; count of bases not matched to a gene: 9. The CDR3 contains 14 residues. The chain's CDR3 is CASTHRGLIYGYTF. CDR3 bases: TGTGCCAGTACTCACAGGGGTCTCATCTATGGCTACACCTTC.

DNA for the CDR3: TGTGCCAGCAGTTTATCTCCAGCGGGAGGGATAAACGAGCAGTACTTC. The encoded protein is CASSLSPAGGINEQYF. The chain recombines TRBV27 with TRBJ2-7; 10 bases are shared with TRBD2. Unmatched junction bases numbered 7, after V lost 0 bases and J lost 5 bases. This CDR3 has 16 residues. Germline V gene sequence: CDR1 MNHEY, CDR2 SMNVEV (reference sequence).

V and J are TRBV7-9 and TRBJ1-5; tentatively, D is TRBD1 (6 bases). Per germline, CDR1 SEHNR and CDR2 FQNEAQ (reference sequence). This CDR3 spans 14 amino acids. Trimming left V 5 bases short and J 4 bases short, with 12 bases between. CDR3: CASSLSGANQPQHF. Written as DNA, the CDR3 is TGTGCCAGCAGCCTGTCAGGGGCAAATCAGCCCCAGCATTTT.

This chain connects TRBV2 to TRBJ1-5, with D tentatively TRBD1 (5 bases). The CDR3 loop spans 14 amino acids. V was pared by 6 bases and J by 5 bases, with 14 bases between. Germline CDR1 reads SNHLY; CDR2 reads FYNNEI. In DNA, the CDR3 is TGTGCCAGCAGGGGGCGGGATCTCGATCAGCCCCAGCATTTT. This codes for CASRGRDLDQPQHF.

The chain carries TRBV7-2 and TRBJ2-5; 8 bases match TRBD2. After removal of 4 bases from V and 2 bases from J, the junction contained 9 bases not matched to a gene. Germline V gene lookup returns CDR1 SGHTA and CDR2 FQGNSA. The CDR3 consists of 16 residues. The CDR3 nucleotides are TGTGCCAGCAGCTCCCGTATAGCGGGGTCACAAGAGACCCAGTACTTC. Encoded protein: CASSSRIAGSQETQYF.

The genes are TRBV9 and TRBJ2-1; D remains ambiguous. V lost 0 bases, J lost 5 bases, and 9 bases lay in between. Germline values: CDR1 SGDLS, CDR2 YYNGEE. The CDR3 is 14 amino acids. The CDR3 DNA is TGTGCCAGCAGCGTAGGGGTGGTTAACAATGAGCAGTTCTTC. This gives the protein CASSVGVVNNEQFF.

This clone was counted a single time. The V call is TRBV9, the J call TRBJ2-7, with 10 bases aligning to TRBD1. Trimming took 3 bases from V and 1 from J; bases not matched to a gene: 10. This CDR3 is 17 amino acids long. Germline lookup yields CDR1 SGDLS and CDR2 YYNGEE. The CDR3 sequence: CASSAGVGQGLSYEQYF. CDR3 sequence (DNA): TGTGCCAGCAGCGCCGGAGTGGGACAGGGGTTATCCTACGAGCAGTACTTC.

CDR3 coding DNA: TGTGCCAGCAGTTTGTCCGGGACAGGGAAAGTTTACGAAAAACTGTTTTTT. Translating it yields CASSLSGTGKVYEKLFF. The chain has TRBV28 and TRBJ1-4, with 9 bases lining up with TRBD1. Losses at the gene ends were 3 bases for V and 8 bases for J; bases not matched to a gene: 13. The CDR3 has 17 amino acids. Germline CDR1 is MDHEN and CDR2 is SYDVKM.

This chain links TRBV10-3 with TRBJ1-1; D is possibly TRBD1 (5 bases). The length of the CDR3 is 12 residues. Trimming pared 5 bases from V and 4 bases from J, leaving 8 bases between. Germline V CDR1 and CDR2: ENHRY, SYGVKD. As DNA, the CDR3 is TGTGCCATCAGTCCGGGGGGCACTGAAGCTTTCTTT. Protein sequence: CAISPGGTEAFF.

The chain carries TRBV6-4 and TRBJ2-1, with 14 bases identical to TRBD2. The CDR3 sequence is 15 residues long. Per the germline V gene, CDR1 is MRHNA and CDR2 is SNTAGT. V lost 5 bases to trimming and J lost 10 bases; unmatched junction nucleotides: 7. This chain's CDR3 is CASSLGTSGSTEQFF. Here the CDR3 DNA reads TGTGCCAGCAGTCTCGGGACTAGCGGGAGCACGGAGCAGTTCTTC.

The chain combines TRBV11-1 with TRBJ2-7, with no clear D. Deletions cut 5 bases from V and 2 bases from J, with 16 bases between. Germline V lookup: CDR1 SGHAT, CDR2 FQDESV (reference sequence). The CDR3 covers 15 residues. The CDR3 here is CASSPLVGVPYEQYF. DNA for the CDR3: TGTGCCAGCAGCCCCCTGGTTGGCGTCCCCTACGAGCAGTACTTC.

The chain links TRBV9 to TRBJ1-1; tentative D call: TRBD1 (5 bases). From germline, CDR1 is SGDLS and CDR2 YYNGEE. Trimming removed 5 bases from V and 4 bases from J, with 12 bases in between. There are 13 residues in the CDR3. CDR3 DNA sequence: TGTGCCAGCAGTTTTAGCGGGGCCACTGAAGCTTTCTTT. Encoded protein: CASSFSGATEAFF.

The chain combines TRBV7-3 with TRBJ1-1; D unresolved. The CDR3 spans 15 residues. CDR1 and CDR2 from the germline V gene are SGHTA and FQGTGA. Deletions cut 0 bases from V and 6 bases from J, with 14 bases between. The CDR3 here is CASSLTGGSAAEAFF. As DNA, the CDR3 is TGTGCCAGCAGCTTAACAGGAGGCTCCGCGGCTGAAGCTTTCTTT.

This sequence joins TRBV7-8 and TRBJ2-5; unclear D gene. The CDR3 loop spans 13 amino acids. CDR1 and CDR2 (germline): SGHVS, FQNEAQ. V shed 5 bases and J shed 3 bases, with 10 bases lying between them. The CDR3 DNA reads TGTGCCAGCAGCCACAGACGTGAAGAGACCCAGTACTTC. Translation gives CASSHRREETQYF.

This clone was seen only once. V gene TRBV6-1 combines with J gene TRBJ2-1; D gene uncertain. The CDR3 is 14 amino acids. Germline CDR1 and CDR2: MNHNS and SASEGT. Between the trimmed V and J ends, which lost 6 bases and 4 bases, there was a span of 13 bases. The CDR3 loop reads CASSSISPYNEQFF. CDR3 DNA: TGTGCCAGCAGCAGTATCTCACCTTACAATGAGCAGTTCTTC.

The chain carries TRBV15 and TRBJ2-7; 9 nucleotides agree with TRBD2. The CDR3 consists of 15 residues. Losses at the gene ends were 5 bases for V and 4 bases for J; bases not matched to a gene: 9. The germline gives CDR1 LNHNV, CDR2 YYDKDF (reference sequence). The CDR3 DNA reads TGTGCCACCAGCGGTGCTAGCGGGAAAAGGTACGAGCAGTACTTC. It encodes CATSGASGKRYEQYF.

The rearrangement uses TRBV28 and TRBJ1-1; 10 nucleotides line up with TRBD1. With V trimmed by 6 bases and J by 8 bases, 12 bases remained unmatched. This CDR3 comprises 15 residues. From germline, CDR1 is MDHEN and CDR2 SYDVKM. The CDR3 loop reads CASSLPDRGRREAFF. DNA of the CDR3: TGTGCCAGCAGCCTACCCGACAGGGGGCGTAGGGAAGCTTTCTTT.

The chain has TRBV10-3 and TRBJ2-1; the match to TRBD2 covers 11 bases. CDR1 and CDR2 (germline): ENHRY, SYGVKD. The V and J ends lost 0 bases and 9 bases, in that order; junction bases with no gene match: 7. The CDR3 sequence is 16 residues long. CDR3 bases: TGTGCCATCAGTGAGTCGCAACTAGCGGGAGTAGTTGAGCAGTTCTTC. It translates to CAISESQLAGVVEQFF.

The count of this clone is one. The chain recombines TRBV28 with TRBJ2-7, with D possibly being TRBD1 (8 bases). The CDR3 loop spans 15 amino acids. Germline CDR1 is MDHEN and CDR2 is SYDVKM. The V and J ends lost 5 bases and 2 bases respectively, with 16 bases between them. The CDR3 sequence: CASSPIQGGAYEQYF. The CDR3 DNA follows: TGTGCCAGCAGTCCTATACAGGGGGGGGCCTACGAGCAGTACTTC.

The gene calls are TRBV4-1 and TRBJ1-2, with 8 bases aligning to TRBD1. The CDR3 contains 17 residues. Germline V gene data show CDR1 as MGHRA and CDR2 as YSYEKL. V gave up 5 bases and J gave up 0 bases; unmatched junction bases: 11. The CDR3 loop reads CASSYSPGTGPNYGYTF. The CDR3 bases are TGCGCCAGCAGCTATTCCCCCGGGACAGGTCCTAACTATGGCTACACCTTC.

This clone was recorded a few times. The chain couples TRBV30 to TRBJ1-1; no reliable D call. Deletions cut 2 bases from V and 1 base from J, with 8 bases between. The length of the CDR3 is 13 residues. In germline, CDR1 is GTSNPN, CDR2 SVGIG (reference sequence). CDR3 sequence reads: CAWSPVENTEAFF. The CDR3 nucleotides are TGTGCCTGGAGTCCTGTCGAGAACACTGAAGCTTTCTTT.

The chain recombines TRBV27 with TRBJ2-1, with TRBD2 as a possible D gene (5 bases). This CDR3 has 12 amino acids. Germline loops: CDR1 MNHEY, CDR2 SMNVEV (reference sequence). Trimming left V 7 bases short and J 9 bases short, with 13 bases between. In DNA form, the CDR3 reads TGTGCCAGCACCAACTTAGGAGGTGAGCAGTTCTTC. Protein: CASTNLGGEQFF.

The V gene is TRBV12-5, the J gene TRBJ2-2; TRBD2 agrees at 11 bases. The V gene's germline CDR1 is LGHNT and CDR2 FRNRAP. The CDR3 loop spans 18 amino acids. V lost 6 bases, J lost 2 bases, and 11 bases stayed unmatched. The DNA of the CDR3 is TGTGCTAGTGGCACCAGACTAGCGGGGTATATAAACACCGGGGAGCTGTTTTTT. Its protein product is CASGTRLAGYINTGELFF.

V and J are TRBV29-1 and TRBJ2-7, with TRBD1 matching 9 bases. CDR1 SQVTM and CDR2 ANQGSEA come from the germline V gene. V gave up 7 bases and J gave up 5 bases; unmatched junction bases: 12. The CDR3 covers 14 residues. The CDR3 DNA is TGCAGCGCTAGTACCGGGACAGGGTTCAACGAGCAGTACTTC. Residues: CSASTGTGFNEQYF.

Worth noting for this clone: The missing conserved phenylalanine or tryptophan at the end of this CDR3 makes a read error likely. The chain recombines TRBV7-7 with TRBJ2-7; no definite D call. Germline CDR1 SSHAT, CDR2 FNYEAQ (reference sequence). The V end lost 5 bases, the J end lost 3 bases, and 17 bases lay between the germline ends. There are 15 residues in the CDR3. CDR3 residues: CASSASIGTGYEQYL. CDR3 DNA: TGTGCCAGCAGCGCCAGTATCGGAACTGGCTACGAGCAGTACCTC.